This T cell receptor (beta chain) comes out of a study of shared clonotypes between healthy human individuals. Whole-study context: Researchers assigned three CD4 naive, three CD4 memory, two CD8 naive and one CD8 memory plate to each donor. Study outcomes and limitations: Compared with clonotypes that all four donors shared, non-shared clonotypes had lower generation probabilities.

To note about this clone: The antigen is unknown.

CD45RO-negative, CCR7-selected cells formed the naive CD8 fraction, which excluded terminally differentiated effector memory CD45RA+ cells. At the deep level, the assay was run. The authors' processing: For the immunoSEQ data, sequences were junction-only without quality scores, so filtering differed. Here immunoSEQ multiplex PCR was the method, and the copy in TCRdb shows in-frame clones only, minus some. V, J and clone size are taken as reported in that table, and D and trimming were inferred from the DNA itself. The sample lists some 2 million clones, about 94% seen once, with roughly 1% in the top ten. In germline, CDR1 is SGHAT, CDR2 FQDESV (reference sequence). This CDR3 is 12 amino acids long. The V end lost 4 bases, the J end lost 7 bases, and 8 bases lay between the germline ends.

The J gene is TRBJ2-1, the V gene TRBV11-1; D is perhaps TRBD1 (5 bases). Sequencing used naive CD8+ T cells sorted from blood. The sequence was obtained from a man aged 18-30 years in good health. This CDR3 reads CASSSGRNEQFF. CDR3 coding DNA: TGTGCCAGCAGCTCAGGGCGAAATGAGCAGTTCTTC.